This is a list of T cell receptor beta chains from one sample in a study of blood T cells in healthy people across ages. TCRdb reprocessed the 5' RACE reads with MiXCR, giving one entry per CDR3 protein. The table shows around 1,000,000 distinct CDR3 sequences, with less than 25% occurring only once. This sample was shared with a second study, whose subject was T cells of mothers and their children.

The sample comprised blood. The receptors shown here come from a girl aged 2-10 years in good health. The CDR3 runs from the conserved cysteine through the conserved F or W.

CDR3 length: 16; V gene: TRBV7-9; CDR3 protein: CASSSDRGGKYNEQFF
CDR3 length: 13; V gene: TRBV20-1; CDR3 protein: CSARSAGGYEQFF
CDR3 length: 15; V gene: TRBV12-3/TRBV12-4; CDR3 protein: CSSSGTSGSTDTQYF
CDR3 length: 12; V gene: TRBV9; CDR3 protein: CASSAIRDEQYF
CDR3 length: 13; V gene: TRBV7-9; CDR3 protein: CASSSRGETEAFF
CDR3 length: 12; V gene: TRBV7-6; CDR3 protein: CASSSAGDTQYF
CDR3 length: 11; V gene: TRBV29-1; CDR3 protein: CSVGTANEQFF
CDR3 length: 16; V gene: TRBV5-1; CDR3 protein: CASSLFSSGSKDIQHF
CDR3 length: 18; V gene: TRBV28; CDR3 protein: CASSLRSRGRAETDEQYF
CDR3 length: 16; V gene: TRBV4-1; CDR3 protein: CASSQDTVSSYNEQFF
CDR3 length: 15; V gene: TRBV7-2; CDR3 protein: CASSLVVSNADTQYF
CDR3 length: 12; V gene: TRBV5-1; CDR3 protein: CASGITGDEQFF
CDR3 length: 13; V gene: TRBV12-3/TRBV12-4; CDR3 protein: CASSGRRTDTQYF
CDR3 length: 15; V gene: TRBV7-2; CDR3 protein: CASSLGRREGMEQFF
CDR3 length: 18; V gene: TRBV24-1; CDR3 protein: CATSDLGSGERHTGELFF
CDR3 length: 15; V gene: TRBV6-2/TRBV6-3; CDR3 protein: CASSKLAGGPDTQYF